This passage covers 32 T cell receptor beta chains from one sample sequenced in a study of spatial heterogeneity in lung cancer. Time point given: sample taken at primary tumor resection. Unsorted whole RNA from tumor, nontumor lung or frozen PBMC underwent sequencing. TCRdb called the 5' RACE reads again in MiXCR, with one record for every CDR3 protein. This sample carries about 29,000 distinct CDR3 sequences, around 8.4% of them seen once, and the ten largest clones take 36%. The source material was PBMCs, sampled at surgery. The receptors derive from a female donor with early-stage non-small cell lung cancer.

Many counts were recorded for this clonotype. The CDR3 region is CSVEDLAGEQFF. The CDR3 DNA follows: TGCAGCGTTGAAGATCTGGCGGGTGAGCAGTTCTTC. The chain joins TRBV29-1 to TRBJ2-1; possibly TRBD2 for D (5 bases). Germline V gene data show CDR1 as SQVTM and CDR2 as ANQGSEA. Between the trimmed V and J ends, which lost 0 bases and 9 bases, there was a span of 9 bases. The CDR3 is 12 amino acids.

This clonotype was detected many times. This chain uses TRBV7-8 with TRBJ2-2; TRBD2 matches 7 bases. The CDR3 runs 15 residues. V was clipped by 5 bases and J by 1 base; unmatched bases: 4. Germline CDR1 and CDR2: SGHVS and FQNEAQ. The CDR3 DNA follows: TGTGCCAGCAGCCCCTGGGGGGGGAACACCGGGGAGCTGTTTTTT. This encodes CASSPWGGNTGELFF.

This clonotype has a count of ten or more. This chain joins TRBV2 and TRBJ2-7, with 8 bases lining up with TRBD2. V shed 4 bases and J 6 bases; nucleotides not matched to a gene: 14. CDR1 is SNHLY and CDR2 is FYNNEI in the germline V gene. The CDR3 contains 16 residues. As DNA, the CDR3 is TGTGCCAGCAGTGGTGGCCCTTGGAGCGGGAGTTCCGAGCAGTACTTC. Protein product: CASSGGPWSGSSEQYF.

This clonotype was detected ten times or more. V usage is TRBV6-9 and J usage is TRBJ1-3; possible D gene TRBD1, 6 bases. CDR3 size: 15 residues. V lost 2 bases, J lost 4 bases, and 12 bases lay in between. Germline lookup yields CDR1 MNHGY and CDR2 SVAAGI. The CDR3 sequence: CASSYAPRGGNTIYF. The CDR3 DNA is TGTGCCAGCAGTTATGCTCCCAGGGGAGGAAACACCATATATTTT.

This clonotype was observed many times. The chain uses TRBV3-1 and TRBJ2-7; maybe TRBD2 (5 bases). The V gene's germline CDR1 is LGHDT and CDR2 YNNKEL (reference sequence). The CDR3 sequence is 15 residues long. Deletions cut 0 bases from V and 1 base from J, with 10 bases between. The chain's CDR3 is CASSQEGGPSYEQYF. The CDR3 nucleotides read TGTGCCAGCAGCCAAGAAGGAGGACCTTCCTACGAGCAGTACTTC.

This clonotype appeared many times. V is TRBV4-1 and J is TRBJ2-1, with 11 positions matching TRBD2. After removal of 0 bases from V and 6 bases from J, the junction contained 7 bases not matched to a gene. Germline V CDR1 and CDR2: MGHRA, YSYEKL. This CDR3 has 17 amino acids. CDR3 nucleotide sequence: TGCGCCAGCAGCCAAGAGATTGCGACTAGCGGGACCAATGAGCAGTTCTTC. This gives the protein CASSQEIATSGTNEQFF.

The genes are TRBV2 and TRBJ1-5; D not certain. The germline gives CDR1 SNHLY, CDR2 FYNNEI. Between the trimmed V and J ends, which lost 4 bases and 0 bases, there was a span of 7 bases. The CDR3 runs 14 residues. Here the CDR3 reads CASSARYSNQPQHF. The CDR3 DNA sequence: TGTGCCAGCAGTGCCCGATATAGCAATCAGCCCCAGCATTTT.

This clonotype was seen a few times. This sequence joins TRBV4-1 and TRBJ2-1; 9 bases are shared with TRBD2. J lost 4 bases, V lost 10 bases, and 8 bases had no gene match. The CDR3 sequence is 14 residues long. CDR1 MGHRA and CDR2 YSYEKL come from the germline V gene. The CDR3 reads CATRRLAGYNEQFF. CDR3 in DNA: TGCGCCACCAGGAGGCTAGCGGGGTACAATGAGCAGTTCTTC.

The V gene is TRBV2, the J gene TRBJ1-2, with TRBD1 as a possible D gene (6 bases). The CDR3 contains 18 residues. The germline V and J ends were trimmed by 4 bases and 0 bases, with 21 bases remaining between them. CDR1 SNHLY and CDR2 FYNNEI come from the germline V gene. CDR3 amino acids: CASSAPQGSNPTNYGYTF. For the CDR3, the DNA is TGTGCCAGCAGTGCCCCCCAGGGGTCGAACCCTACTAACTATGGCTACACCTTC.

A few counts support this clonotype. This sequence joins TRBV11-2 and TRBJ2-3; 9 nucleotides match TRBD2. CDR1 and CDR2 from the germline V gene are SGHAT and FQNNGV. This CDR3 has 18 amino acids. V gave up 0 bases and J gave up 0 bases; unmatched junction bases: 7. The CDR3 here is CASSLDRTSGYSTDTQYF. The CDR3 bases are TGTGCCAGCAGCTTAGATCGAACTAGCGGGTATAGCACAGATACGCAGTATTTT.

This chain uses TRBV7-9 with TRBJ2-5, with D possibly matching TRBD1 (5 bases). Deletions cut 4 bases from V and 5 bases from J, with 14 bases between. CDR1 is SEHNR and CDR2 is FQNEAQ in the germline V gene (reference sequence). The CDR3 sequence is 14 residues long. The CDR3 nucleotides read TGTGCCAGCAGCTACACATCAGGGCGGGAGACCCAGTACTTC. Translation: CASSYTSGRETQYF.

This clonotype was seen only a few times. The gene calls are TRBV6-5 and TRBJ1-1, with 7 positions matching TRBD1. CDR3 length equals 15 residues. V was pared by 0 bases and J by 5 bases, with 6 bases of the junction left unmatched. In germline, CDR1 is MNHEY, CDR2 SVGAGI. The DNA for the CDR3 is TGTGCCAGCAGTTACTCGACAGGGAGGAAAACTGAAGCTTTCTTT. This translates into CASSYSTGRKTEAFF.

This clonotype was recorded many times. The gene calls are TRBV18 and TRBJ2-1, with D uncertain. Deletions cut 2 bases from V and 7 bases from J, with 18 bases between. Germline V gene data show CDR1 as KGHSH and CDR2 as LQKENI. The CDR3 is made up of 16 amino acids. The DNA of the CDR3 is TGTGCCAGCTCACCAGCGTCCCGTCCAGCCGGTAATGAGCAGTTCTTC. Protein product: CASSPASRPAGNEQFF.

This clonotype has at least ten counts. This chain links TRBV7-9 with TRBJ2-7; maybe TRBD1 (5 bases). The V gene lost 1 base and the J gene lost 1 base, with 11 bases spanning the gap. Germline V gene sequence: CDR1 SEHNR, CDR2 FQNEAQ (reference sequence). This CDR3 comprises 15 residues. The CDR3 sequence is CASSLVTGRSYEQYF. The DNA for the CDR3 is TGTGCCAGCAGCTTAGTTACAGGAAGGTCCTACGAGCAGTACTTC.

The sample holds many counts of this clonotype. The chain links TRBV20-1 to TRBJ2-1; D could derive from TRBD1 or TRBD2 (6 bases each). The CDR3 has 13 residues. Germline V CDR1 and CDR2: DFQATT, SNEGSKA (reference sequence). V was shortened by 7 bases and J by 3 bases, with 13 bases between the two germline ends. The CDR3 DNA follows: TGCAGTGAGGGGGACTCACACTACAATGAGCAGTTCTTC. Translated, it gives CSEGDSHYNEQFF.

This clonotype showed up many times. This chain links TRBV28 with TRBJ1-2; no firm D call. CDR3 length: 11 residues. Germline values: CDR1 MDHEN, CDR2 SYDVKM. Trimming removed 5 bases from V and 4 bases from J, with 5 bases in between. The CDR3 DNA follows: TGTGCCAGCAGTAGAGGCTATGGCTACACCTTC. Its protein is CASSRGYGYTF.

Ten or more counts support this clonotype. J is TRBJ1-4 and V is TRBV6-5; D not certain. The CDR3 length is 15 residues. Germline V gene lookup returns CDR1 MNHEY and CDR2 SVGAGI. Trimming stripped 6 bases from V and 8 bases from J, with 19 bases between. CDR3 loop: CASRPGPAFKEKLFF. In DNA form, the CDR3 reads TGTGCCAGCAGGCCGGGCCCGGCTTTTAAGGAAAAACTGTTTTTT.

This clonotype is labeled as medium-sized. The chain carries TRBV7-9 and TRBJ2-5; D may be TRBD2 (5 bases). Looked up from germline, CDR1 is SEHNR and CDR2 is FQNEAQ (reference sequence). The ends were cut back, 7 bases at V and 3 bases at J, with 12 bases in the middle. The CDR3 sequence is 13 residues long. The CDR3 spells CASIRAGEETQYF. The CDR3 nucleotides read TGTGCCAGCATACGGGCCGGGGAAGAGACCCAGTACTTC.

At least ten counts were recorded for this clonotype. V usage is TRBV15 and J usage is TRBJ2-3, with D uncertain. Germline CDR1 reads LNHNV; CDR2 reads YYDKDF (reference sequence). The CDR3 totals 15 residues. V lost 0 bases to trimming and J lost 0 bases, with 7 bases between them. The CDR3 region has the DNA TGTGCCACCAGCAGAGATTCGGTGAGCACAGATACGCAGTATTTT. This translates into CATSRDSVSTDTQYF.

In this sample, this clonotype turned up many times. The V call is TRBV6-6, the J call TRBJ2-2; D gene uncertain. The germline gives CDR1 MNHNY, CDR2 SVGAGI (reference sequence). The CDR3 consists of 13 residues. Trimming left V 0 bases short and J 5 bases short, with 4 bases between. This CDR3 reads CASSYSETGELFF. For the CDR3, the DNA is TGTGCCAGCAGTTACTCGGAGACCGGGGAGCTGTTTTTT.

This clonotype was picked up many times. CDR3 sequence (DNA): TGCAGCGTTGGGGGATCGTACACTGAAGCTTTCTTT. Translated: CSVGGSYTEAFF. V is TRBV29-1 and J is TRBJ1-1; no reliable D call. The CDR3 covers 12 residues. The V gene's germline CDR1 is SQVTM and CDR2 ANQGSEA. The V end was cut by 4 bases, the J end by 3 bases, with 9 bases between.

The sample holds a few counts of this clonotype. The V gene is TRBV11-1, the J gene TRBJ2-3; no clear D gene. Germline lookup yields CDR1 SGHAT and CDR2 FQDESV (reference sequence). V was trimmed by 1 base and J by 0 bases, leaving 8 bases between them. The CDR3 is 15 residues long. CDR3 bases: TGTGCCAGCAGCTTAGGCGTTCCCAGCACAGATACGCAGTATTTT. Its translation is CASSLGVPSTDTQYF.

This clonotype was seen many times. CDR3 residues: CASSRPEGNEQFF. The CDR3 DNA follows: TGCGCCAGCAGCCGACCCGAGGGGAATGAGCAGTTCTTC. This chain connects TRBV5-1 to TRBJ2-1; D assignment may be TRBD1 or TRBD2 (5 bases each). Germline V gene data show CDR1 as SGHRS and CDR2 as YFSETQ. The CDR3 has 13 amino acids. The germline V and J ends were trimmed by 4 bases and 7 bases, with 12 bases remaining between them.

This clonotype has a count of ten or more. The V call is TRBV23-1, the J call TRBJ2-2, with 9 bases that match TRBD2. TRBV23-1 is an open reading frame whose function is uncertain. This CDR3 has 17 residues. V lost 4 bases, J lost 2 bases, and 8 bases stayed unmatched. CDR3 residues: CASSPLWTSENTGELFF. CDR3 bases: TGCGCCAGCAGTCCTCTCTGGACTAGCGAAAACACCGGGGAGCTGTTTTTT.

The table lists this clonotype with many counts. The J gene is TRBJ1-3, the V gene TRBV29-1; D remains ambiguous. Germline V gives CDR1 SQVTM, CDR2 ANQGSEA. Trimming cost V 4 bases and J 5 bases, with 12 bases left between them. The CDR3 loop spans 13 amino acids. CDR3 DNA sequence: TGCAGCGTTGTTATGTACGAGAGAAACACCATATATTTT. Its protein is CSVVMYERNTIYF. Drawing the rest from reference TRBV29-1 and TRBJ1-3, the complete variable domain is SAVISQKPSRDICQRGTSLTIQCQVDSQVTMMFWYRQQPGQSLTLIATANQGSEATYESGFVIDKFPISRPNLTFSTLTVSNMSPEDSSIYLCSVVMYERNTIYFGEGSWLTVV.

This clonotype was recorded many times. CDR3 amino acids: CASSPPGAGYRVNTEAFF. The CDR3 DNA follows: TGTGCCAGCTCACCGCCGGGGGCAGGGTACAGAGTAAACACTGAAGCTTTCTTT. The chain links TRBV18 to TRBJ1-1, with D perhaps matching TRBD1 (6 bases). V lost 3 bases and J 2 bases, leaving 22 bases between the germline ends. CDR3 length: 18 amino acids. CDR1 is KGHSH, CDR2 LQKENI, per germline.

This clonotype has only a few counts. The gene calls are TRBV7-3 and TRBJ1-3; D perhaps matches TRBD1 (6 bases). The V end was cut by 5 bases, the J end by 9 bases, with 14 bases between. Germline-derived CDR1 and CDR2 are SGHTA and FQGTGA. The CDR3 covers 13 residues. The CDR3 region has the DNA TGTGCCAGCAGCACCCAACAGGGAGGCACCATATATTTT. Translated, it gives CASSTQQGGTIYF. The whole variable domain, remainder taken from reference TRBV7-3 and TRBJ1-3, is GAGVSQTPSNKVTEKGKYVELRCDPISGHTALYWYRQSLGQGPEFLIYFQGTGAADDSGLPNDRFFAVRPEGSVSTLKIQRTERGDSAVYLCASSTQQGGTIYFGEGSWLTVV.

This clonotype was detected many times. The CDR3, as DNA: TGTGCCAGCACGTTGAGGGGGCGCGCAGATACGCAGTATTTT. This encodes CASTLRGRADTQYF. The genes are TRBV27 and TRBJ2-3, with TRBD1 identical over 7 bases. Germline V gene lookup returns CDR1 MNHEY and CDR2 SMNVEV (reference sequence). This CDR3 is built from 14 residues. The ends lost 7 bases at V and 4 bases at J; junction bases unmatched: 8.

This clonotype was counted ten times or more. The rearrangement uses TRBV5-6 and TRBJ1-2, with D unresolved. Germline CDR1 and CDR2: SGHDT and YYEEEE. The CDR3 contains 13 residues. Trimming cost V 5 bases and J 1 base, with 9 bases left between them. CDR3 sequence reads: CASRTLVNYGYTF. CDR3 in DNA: TGTGCCAGCAGGACCTTAGTTAACTATGGCTACACCTTC. Full variable domain (outside the CDR3, taken from reference TRBV5-6 and TRBJ1-2): DAGVTQSPTHLIKTRGQQVTLRCSPKSGHDTVSWYQQALGQGPQFIFQYYEEEERQRGNFPDRFSGHQFPNYSSELNVNALLLGDSALYLCASRTLVNYGYTFGSGTRLTVV.

This rearrangement joins TRBV27 to TRBJ1-4, with a possible D match to TRBD1 (6 bases). Per germline, CDR1 MNHEY and CDR2 SMNVEV (reference sequence). This CDR3 has 16 residues. V lost 6 bases to trimming and J lost 3 bases, with 17 bases between them. CDR3 residues: CASSRLTGTPNEKLFF. The CDR3 DNA is TGTGCCAGCAGCCGCCTAACAGGGACGCCTAATGAAAAACTGTTTTTT.

This clonotype was counted ten times or more. CDR3 region: CSVVELGKQFF. In DNA, the CDR3 is TGCAGCGTTGTAGAGCTGGGGAAGCAGTTCTTC. V and J are TRBV29-1 and TRBJ2-1; D uncertain. V lost 4 bases and J 11 bases, leaving 12 bases between the germline ends. The germline V gene has CDR1 SQVTM and CDR2 ANQGSEA. The CDR3 runs to 11 residues.

CDR3 sequence (DNA): TGTGCCAGCAGTTATTCCGGGGTCGATACGCAGTATTTT. Translating it yields CASSYSGVDTQYF. This chain connects TRBV6-6 to TRBJ2-3, with D maybe TRBD2 (5 bases). This CDR3 is 13 amino acids long. The germline CDR1 and CDR2 sequences are MNHNY and SVGAGI (reference sequence). Trimming removed 3 bases from V and 6 bases from J, with 10 bases in between.